The rows below give T cell receptor beta chains drawn from one sample of a study of persistence of HIV-infected CD4 T cells. The protocol was immunoSEQ multiplex PCR, while the TCRdb copy is restricted to in-frame clones and leaves out a portion. The table shows some 49,000 clones, with approximately 90% occurring only once. No antigens are known for them. The starting material was CD4+ T cells sorted from PBMCs after approximately 20-hour stimulation, obtained from a patient who received antiretroviral therapy. Receptor source: an adult woman with HIV who was CMV-seropositive. The CDR3 runs from the conserved cysteine through the conserved F or W. D genes are given only for firm matches. Clone size appears in some rows only: once, few, many, or a class for an expanded clone.

clone_size: NA; v_call: TRBV5-4; j_call: TRBJ2-2; d_call: NA; cdr3_nt: TGTGCCAGCAGCCTAGACACCGGGGAGCTGTTTTTT; cdr3_aa: CASSLDTGELFF
clone_size: NA; v_call: TRBV7-2; j_call: TRBJ1-1; d_call: NA; cdr3_nt: TGTGCCAGCAGCTCTCTGATTTTGAGGACACAGAACACTGAAGCTTTCTTT; cdr3_aa: CASSSLILRTQNTEAFF
clone_size: NA; v_call: TRBV25-1; j_call: TRBJ1-1; d_call: NA; cdr3_nt: TGTGCCAGCGGGCACTCCATGAACACTGAAGCTTTCTTT; cdr3_aa: CASGHSMNTEAFF
clone_size: NA; v_call: TRBV6-6; j_call: TRBJ1-1; d_call: NA; cdr3_nt: TGTGCCAGCTACGGGGAATCTGAAGCTTTCTTT; cdr3_aa: CASYGESEAFF
clone_size: NA; v_call: TRBV7-2; j_call: TRBJ1-6; d_call: TRBD1; cdr3_nt: TGTGCCAGCAGCATCGGACAGGGGGCGAATAATTCACCCCTCCACTTT; cdr3_aa: CASSIGQGANNSPLHF
clone_size: NA; v_call: TRBV7-2; j_call: TRBJ2-7; d_call: NA; cdr3_nt: TGTGCCAGCAGCTTAGTAGCCAGGGGAGTACGCGAGCAGTACTTC; cdr3_aa: CASSLVARGVREQYF
clone_size: once; v_call: TRBV11-3; j_call: TRBJ1-1; d_call: TRBD1; cdr3_nt: TGTGCCAGCAGCTTAGCACAGAGGGCAGGGGGCACTGAAGCTTTCTTT; cdr3_aa: CASSLAQRAGGTEAFF
clone_size: few; v_call: TRBV18; j_call: TRBJ1-1; d_call: TRBD1; cdr3_nt: TGTGCCAGCTCCCGGACAGGGGGGGATGAAGCTTTCTTT; cdr3_aa: CASSRTGGDEAFF
clone_size: NA; v_call: TRBV12-3/TRBV12-4; j_call: TRBJ1-5; d_call: NA; cdr3_nt: TGTGCCAGCAGAGGGGGCAATCAGCCCCAGCATTTT; cdr3_aa: CASRGGNQPQHF
clone_size: NA; v_call: TRBV5-1; j_call: TRBJ2-7; d_call: TRBD2; cdr3_nt: TGCGCCAGCAGCTTGGCTGGGACGGGGGGGAAGAAAAACGAGCAGTACTTC; cdr3_aa: CASSLAGTGGKKNEQYF
clone_size: once; v_call: TRBV7-2; j_call: TRBJ1-2; d_call: TRBD1; cdr3_nt: TGTGCCAGCAGCCCTCGAACGACAGGGATAGGCGGCTACACCTTC; cdr3_aa: CASSPRTTGIGGYTF
clone_size: NA; v_call: TRBV9; j_call: TRBJ1-1; d_call: TRBD1; cdr3_nt: TGTGCCAGCAGCGCCCAAACAGGGGGCACTGAAGCTTTCTTT; cdr3_aa: CASSAQTGGTEAFF
clone_size: NA; v_call: TRBV6-2/TRBV6-3; j_call: TRBJ1-2; d_call: NA; cdr3_nt: TGTGCCAGCAGTCATCTGGGAGGCTACACCTTC; cdr3_aa: CASSHLGGYTF
clone_size: NA; v_call: TRBV18; j_call: TRBJ1-5; d_call: NA; cdr3_nt: TGTGCCAGCTCGTCGGATATCGATCAGCCCCAGCATTTT; cdr3_aa: CASSSDIDQPQHF
clone_size: NA; v_call: TRBV25-1; j_call: TRBJ1-5; d_call: NA; cdr3_nt: TGTGCCAGCAGTCCTAGGGAGATCAATCAGCCCCAGCATTTT; cdr3_aa: CASSPREINQPQHF
clone_size: NA; v_call: TRBV10-1; j_call: TRBJ2-1; d_call: TRBD2; cdr3_nt: TGCGCCAGCAGTGAAAAGGGCGGGAGCCACAATGAGCAGTTCTTC; cdr3_aa: CASSEKGGSHNEQFF
clone_size: NA; v_call: TRBV25-1; j_call: TRBJ1-2; d_call: NA; cdr3_nt: TGTGCCAGCAGTGAATACCTCGATGGTAGCTACACCTTC; cdr3_aa: CASSEYLDGSYTF
clone_size: NA; v_call: TRBV6-6; j_call: TRBJ2-7; d_call: NA; cdr3_nt: TGTGCCAGCGCCAAACAGGGCTACGAGCAGTACTTC; cdr3_aa: CASAKQGYEQYF
clone_size: NA; v_call: TRBV12-3/TRBV12-4; j_call: TRBJ1-1; d_call: NA; cdr3_nt: TGTGCCAGCAGCCCCAACGTTGAAGCTTTCTTT; cdr3_aa: CASSPNVEAFF
clone_size: NA; v_call: TRBV7-2; j_call: TRBJ1-4; d_call: NA; cdr3_nt: TGTGCCAGCAGCTCGAAAGGGCGTGGAAAACTGTTTTTT; cdr3_aa: CASSSKGRGKLFF